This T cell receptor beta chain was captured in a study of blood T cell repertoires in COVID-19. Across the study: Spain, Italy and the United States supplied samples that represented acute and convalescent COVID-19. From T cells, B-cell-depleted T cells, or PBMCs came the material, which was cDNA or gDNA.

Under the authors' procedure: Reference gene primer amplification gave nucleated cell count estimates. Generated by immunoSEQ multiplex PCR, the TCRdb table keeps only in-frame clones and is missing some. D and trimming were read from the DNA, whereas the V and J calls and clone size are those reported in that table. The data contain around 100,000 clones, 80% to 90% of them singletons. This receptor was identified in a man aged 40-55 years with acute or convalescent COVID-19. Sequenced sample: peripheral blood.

The CDR3 spells CASSLTSGGNIQYF. The CDR3, as DNA: TGTGCCAGCAGCTTGACTAGCGGGGGGAACATTCAGTACTTC. The rearrangement links TRBV7-8 to TRBJ2-4; 13 nucleotides line up with TRBD2. CDR3 length: 14 amino acids. Trimming removed 3 bases from V and 7 bases from J; junction bases left unmatched: 0. Per germline, CDR1 SGHVS and CDR2 FQNEAQ.